The sequence of this T cell receptor (beta chain) was determined in a study of OX40 agonist ivuxolimab in advanced cancers. Looking at the study overall: Eligibility rules accepted prior anti-PD-1, anti-PD-L1 or anti-CTLA-4 therapy, and 30% to 40% had some. Study results and caveats: Some patients who did not respond also had low normalized T-cell clonal expansion.

Here immunoSEQ multiplex PCR was the method, and the copy in TCRdb shows in-frame clones only, minus some. Of about 67,000 clones listed, around 90% are singletons. Notes on this clone: As yet, its antigen is unknown.

The ends were cut back, 3 bases at V and 2 bases at J, with 6 bases in the middle. Germline V lookup: CDR1 PRHDT, CDR2 FYEKMQ (reference sequence). The CDR3 spans 13 residues. The TCR comes from an adult with an advanced solid tumor such as melanoma, head and neck, liver or kidney cancer. This specimen was CD4+ or CD8+ T cells sorted from blood, taken in a trial of the OX40 agonist ivuxolimab. The genes are TRBV13 and TRBJ2-3; no firm D call. DNA of the CDR3: TGTGCCAGCAGCTTTCTGGACACAGATACGCAGTATTTT. Translating it yields CASSFLDTDTQYF.